The 28 T cell receptor beta chains below all came from one sample that was sequenced in a study of cytomegalovirus exposure and HLA in healthy donors. The PCR employed 60 Vbeta primers together with 13 Jbeta primers. Assay: immunoSEQ multiplex PCR; the TCRdb copy retains only in-frame clones and omits some. The sample shows about 180,000 clones, 77% of them seen only once. Sequencing was done on a sample of PBMCs. These TCRs come from a man younger than 35 in good health and CMV-seronegative.

With regard to this clone: One end of the junction varies from germline; a read error may be responsible. This chain links TRBV7-7 with TRBJ2-7; D not certain. The CDR3 is 16 residues long. CDR1 and CDR2 (germline): SSHAT, FNYEAQ (reference sequence). CDR3 amino acids: CASSQRTVPSSYEQYF. The CDR3 DNA follows: TGTGCTAGCAGCCAACGCACGGTACCCTCCTCCTACGAGCAGTACTTC.

J is TRBJ2-7 and V is TRBV6-6; TRBD1 matches at 8 bases. After removal of 6 bases from V and 3 bases from J, the junction contained 10 bases not matched to a gene. The CDR3 totals 15 residues. Germline CDR1 and CDR2: MNHNY and SVGAGI (reference sequence). This chain's CDR3 is CASSQGAGGSYEQYF. CDR3 DNA: TGTGCCAGCAGCCAGGGGGCTGGAGGGAGCTACGAGCAGTACTTC.

V usage is TRBV2 and J usage is TRBJ2-1, with D perhaps matching TRBD1 (5 bases). Per the germline V gene, CDR1 is SNHLY and CDR2 is FYNNEI. The CDR3 runs to 17 residues. V dropped 5 bases and J dropped 0 bases, with 17 bases sitting between them. As DNA, the CDR3 is TGTGCCAGCAGTAGGTCATTAGGGGTTAACTCCTACAATGAGCAGTTCTTC. Translation gives CASSRSLGVNSYNEQFF.

The chain combines TRBV7-6 with TRBJ2-3; 7 bases agree with TRBD2. The CDR3 extends over 16 amino acids. The junction had 4 bases not matched to a gene; V was cut back by 1 base and J by 0 bases. Germline lookup yields CDR1 SGHVS and CDR2 FNYEAQ. This chain's CDR3 is CASSLGAGSSTDTQYF. CDR3 nucleotide sequence: TGTGCCAGCAGCTTAGGAGCGGGGTCTAGCACAGATACGCAGTATTTT.

The table lists this clone with a few counts. The genes are TRBV7-2 and TRBJ1-6; D gene ambiguous. The CDR3 totals 14 residues. Germline V lookup: CDR1 SGHTA, CDR2 FQGNSA. Trimming left V 8 bases short and J 8 bases short, with 16 bases between. CDR3 bases: TGTGCCAGCGGCGCCAGTAGGAGGGATTCACCCCTCCACTTT. It encodes CASGASRRDSPLHF.

This chain joins TRBV29-1 and TRBJ1-2, with D possibly TRBD1 on 5 matching bases. CDR1 is SQVTM and CDR2 is ANQGSEA in the germline V gene. The V gene lost 0 bases and the J gene lost 3 bases, with 11 bases spanning the gap. The CDR3 is made up of 14 amino acids. CDR3: CSVEDMTDDYGYTF. DNA of the CDR3: TGCAGCGTTGAAGATATGACAGATGACTATGGCTACACCTTC.

The sample holds one count of this clone. The J gene is TRBJ2-7, the V gene TRBV6-5; 11 bases line up with TRBD1. V was clipped by 8 bases and J by 3 bases; unmatched bases: 3. In germline, CDR1 is MNHEY, CDR2 SVGAGI. This CDR3 has 13 residues. For the CDR3, the DNA is TGTGCCAGCGAGGGGACAGGGGGCTACGAGCAGTACTTC. Encoded protein: CASEGTGGYEQYF.

The V and J genes are TRBV6-6 and TRBJ1-4; 10 bases are a match to TRBD1. The CDR3 is 14 amino acids. V was clipped by 6 bases and J by 8 bases; unmatched bases: 6. Germline V lookup: CDR1 MNHNY, CDR2 SVGAGI (reference sequence). The CDR3 sequence: CASSHGQGGEKLFF. CDR3 in DNA: TGTGCCAGCAGCCACGGACAGGGGGGCGAAAAACTGTTTTTT.

Here the CDR3 DNA reads TGTGCCAGCACCACGACAGACTATTCACCCCTCCACTTT. Protein: CASTTTDYSPLHF. The chain has TRBV7-2 and TRBJ1-6, with D maybe TRBD1 (5 bases). CDR3 length equals 13 residues. V was clipped by 7 bases and J by 8 bases, with 12 bases between them. The germline gives CDR1 SGHTA, CDR2 FQGNSA.

The V call is TRBV19, the J call TRBJ1-5, with D uncertain. Between the trimmed V and J ends, which lost 5 bases and 0 bases, there was a span of 11 bases. The germline V gene has CDR1 LNHDA and CDR2 SQIVND (reference sequence). The CDR3 totals 15 residues. CDR3 residues: CASSPEALSNQPQHF. The DNA of the CDR3 is TGTGCCAGTAGTCCTGAGGCACTTAGCAATCAGCCCCAGCATTTT.

This chain connects TRBV7-9 to TRBJ2-7; maybe TRBD1 (6 bases). The CDR3 is 14 amino acids. Germline loops: CDR1 SEHNR, CDR2 FQNEAQ (reference sequence). Trimming shortened V by 5 bases and J by 5 bases, and 16 bases separated the two germline ends. CDR3 region: CASSPDRVDHEQYF. In DNA, the CDR3 is TGTGCCAGCAGCCCGGACAGAGTAGATCACGAGCAGTACTTC.

The chain combines TRBV12-5 with TRBJ1-5; D ambiguous. This CDR3 spans 15 amino acids. V was cut by 4 bases and J by 3 bases, with 13 bases left in between. CDR1 is LGHNT, CDR2 FRNRAP, per germline. This CDR3 reads CASGWEGLNNQPQHF. The DNA of the CDR3 is TGTGCTAGTGGTTGGGAGGGATTGAACAATCAGCCCCAGCATTTT.

This clone has only one observation. CDR3 nucleotide sequence: TGTGCCAGCAGCCCGGGACAGCCTCTCGTGGAGTACTTC. Translation: CASSPGQPLVEYF. The chain links TRBV5-5 to TRBJ2-5; 7 bases agree with TRBD1. J gave up 12 bases and V 4 bases, and 12 bases lay outside the gene matches. Per the germline V gene, CDR1 is SGHKS and CDR2 is YYEKEE (reference sequence). The CDR3 consists of 13 residues.

The V gene is TRBV6-6, the J gene TRBJ2-1; D possibly corresponds to TRBD2 (6 bases). Germline lookup yields CDR1 MNHNY and CDR2 SVGAGI (reference sequence). Deletions cut 2 bases from V and 9 bases from J, with 14 bases between. CDR3 length equals 14 residues. In DNA form, the CDR3 reads TGTGCCAGCAGTTACGGGGTGGGGGGTTGTGAGCAGTTCTTC. It specifies CASSYGVGGCEQFF.

This chain connects TRBV6-4 to TRBJ2-1, with 8 bases matching TRBD1. The CDR3 consists of 14 residues. Germline values: CDR1 MRHNA, CDR2 SNTAGT. The J segment lost 1 base and the V segment lost 5 bases, leaving 1 base of the junction unmatched. The CDR3 nucleotides are TGTGCCAGCAGTACAGGGGGATCCTACAATGAGCAGTTCTTC. Encoded protein: CASSTGGSYNEQFF.

This clone was recorded once. This chain uses TRBV30 with TRBJ1-1; possible D gene TRBD1, 5 bases. V was shortened by 2 bases and J by 8 bases, with 9 bases between the two germline ends. Germline V gene lookup returns CDR1 GTSNPN and CDR2 SVGIG (reference sequence). The CDR3 has 11 amino acids. The CDR3 DNA sequence: TGTGCCTGGAGTTTGGGGGGGGAAGCTTTCTTT. Translated, it gives CAWSLGGEAFF.

The chain joins TRBV29-1 to TRBJ1-2, with TRBD1 matching over 8 bases. The CDR3 length is 15 residues. V dropped 7 bases and J dropped 7; count of bases not matched to a gene: 17. Germline CDR1 SQVTM, CDR2 ANQGSEA. The CDR3 DNA reads as TGCAGCGCCATAGGGAACAGGGGGATTCAGGGTGGCTACACCTTC. It codes for CSAIGNRGIQGGYTF.

The V call is TRBV29-1, the J call TRBJ2-1, with 7 bases that match TRBD2. Germline V CDR1 and CDR2: SQVTM, ANQGSEA. The CDR3 has 13 residues. The CDR3 sequence: CSGGREGWNEQFF. CDR3 in DNA: TGCAGTGGGGGGAGGGAGGGCTGGAATGAGCAGTTCTTC.

The chain has TRBV12-2 and TRBJ2-3; the DNA was not used to check the table's D call, TRBD2. TRBV12-2 is recorded as a pseudogene. The CDR3 spans 18 residues. This CDR3 reads CASRSGQLAGGNTDTQYF. The CDR3 DNA reads TGTGCAAGTCGCTCGGGACAACTAGCGGGGGGGAACACAGATACGCAGTATTTT.

The V call is TRBV7-9, the J call TRBJ2-7; 8 nucleotides line up with TRBD2. V shed 5 bases and J 1 base; nucleotides not matched to a gene: 4. The CDR3 has 14 residues. Germline lookup yields CDR1 SEHNR and CDR2 FQNEAQ (reference sequence). Here the CDR3 DNA reads TGTGCCAGCAGCCCAGGACTAGCTTCCTACGAGCAGTACTTC. It encodes CASSPGLASYEQYF.

This chain uses TRBV11-2 with TRBJ2-7; maybe TRBD1 (6 bases). The CDR3 is 15 amino acids. CDR1 and CDR2 from the germline V gene are SGHAT and FQNNGV. Trimming pared 1 base from V and 4 bases from J, leaving 14 bases between. The CDR3 region has the DNA TGTGCCAGCAGCTTAGCCCTGGGACAAATATACGAGCAGTACTTC. The encoded protein is CASSLALGQIYEQYF.

This clone appeared a few times. V gene TRBV29-1 combines with J gene TRBJ2-7, with D tentatively TRBD1 (6 bases). The germline gives CDR1 SQVTM, CDR2 ANQGSEA. The CDR3 runs to 12 residues. The V gene lost 7 bases and the J gene lost 0 bases, with 10 bases spanning the gap. The DNA for the CDR3 is TGCAGCGCCACAGGGACCTCCTACGAGCAGTACTTC. This codes for CSATGTSYEQYF.

The chain uses TRBV5-1 and TRBJ2-3; TRBD2 matches 8 bases. This CDR3 contains 16 residues. V dropped 3 bases and J dropped 5; count of bases not matched to a gene: 11. CDR1 is SGHRS, CDR2 YFSETQ, per germline. In DNA form, the CDR3 reads TGCGCCAGCAGCTATGGGGCGGGAGGCCTGGGAGATACGCAGTATTTT. Translation: CASSYGAGGLGDTQYF.

The chain is built from TRBV5-4 and TRBJ2-5; D is unresolved. CDR1 and CDR2 from the germline V gene are SGHNT and YYREEE (reference sequence). Trimming removed 1 base from V and 4 bases from J, with 8 bases in between. This CDR3 has 13 residues. Written as DNA, the CDR3 is TGTGCCAGCAGCTTGCTACTCACAGAGACCCAGTACTTC. Amino acid sequence: CASSLLLTETQYF.

The V gene is TRBV7-9, the J gene TRBJ1-1, with 8 bases fitting TRBD1. The CDR3 spans 15 residues. The germline CDR1 and CDR2 sequences are SEHNR and FQNEAQ (reference sequence). J lost 0 bases, V lost 6 bases, and 6 bases had no gene match. The CDR3 is CASRPGQGMNTEAFF. In DNA, the CDR3 is TGTGCCAGCAGACCCGGACAGGGAATGAACACTGAAGCTTTCTTT.

This chain connects TRBV11-1 to TRBJ2-3, with 9 positions matching TRBD2. The germline V gene has CDR1 SGHAT and CDR2 FQDESV (reference sequence). Trimming removed 3 bases from V and 6 bases from J; junction bases left unmatched: 13. CDR3 length: 17 residues. CDR3 nucleotide sequence: TGTGCCAGCAGCTTTGCCGGACTGGCCAGCGGGAGGGATACGCAGTATTTT. This codes for CASSFAGLASGRDTQYF.

The chain employs TRBV30 and TRBJ1-2; D gene ambiguous. The CDR3 has 13 residues. Germline V gene data show CDR1 as GTSNPN and CDR2 as SVGIG (reference sequence). V lost 2 bases to trimming and J lost 0 bases, with 7 bases between them. CDR3 sequence reads: CAWSRTPNYGYTF. Written as DNA, the CDR3 is TGTGCCTGGAGTCGGACTCCTAACTATGGCTACACCTTC.

This chain uses TRBV5-6 with TRBJ1-1; TRBD1 is a possible D gene (5 bases). The ends were cut back, 0 bases at V and 0 bases at J, with 12 bases in the middle. Germline V gene lookup returns CDR1 SGHDT and CDR2 YYEEEE. The CDR3 totals 16 residues. DNA for the CDR3: TGTGCCAGCAGCTTGGAAGACAGAGTAATGAACACTGAAGCTTTCTTT. Residues: CASSLEDRVMNTEAFF.